Detailed here is one T cell receptor (beta chain). What it binds is unknown. Using RNA transcripts as the source, TCR beta CDR3 regions were amplified. The HTBI primer set drove a first-round RT-PCR of the TCR CDR3. MiXCR, applied by TCRdb to the multiplex PCR reads, yields one record per CDR3 protein. The profile shows about 400,000 distinct CDR3 sequences, about 14% of them singletons. The data were taken from a study of T cells in Graves' hyperthyroidism and ophthalmopathy. Findings and caveats of the study: Ophthalmopathy was model-predicted a median roughly 6.5 months pre-onset.

Trimming removed 5 bases at V and 5 bases at J, with 10 bases between. Germline assignment: CDR1 MNHEY and CDR2 SVGEGT. The CDR3 is 13 residues long. This chain uses TRBV6-2 or TRBV6-3 with TRBJ1-5; a weak D match, TRBD1 (5 bases). Material: blood. The receptor's source is a man aged 45-65 years with Graves' ophthalmopathy. CDR3 amino acids: CASSPPGHQPQHF. The CDR3 DNA reads as TGTGCCAGCAGTCCCCCGGGACATCAGCCCCAGCATTTT.